This T cell receptor beta chain was profiled in a study of shared clonotypes between healthy human individuals. In this sample, this clone turned up once. Its antigen is currently unknown. Free of recent acute infections or vaccinations, the donors were healthy HIV-negative adults. The study ran the assay at deep level. TCRdb keeps only in-frame clones here, not all; method: immunoSEQ multiplex PCR. The sample carries about 460,000 clones, around 77% recorded once. The study's findings and limits: Sharing of clonotypes among donors was expected to vary with sequencing depth. Few donors restricted represented genetic and exposure-history diversity.

CDR3 length: 12 amino acids. Germline lookup yields CDR1 SQVTM and CDR2 ANQGSEA. V lost 5 bases, J lost 6 bases, and 12 bases lay in between. The sequencing input was PBMCs. The TCR sequence derives from a woman in her forties in good health. Some clones in this sample may be carry-over from other donors' samples. The V call is TRBV29-1, the J call TRBJ2-3; no firm D call. Written as DNA, the CDR3 is TGCAGCGTTCGGATAACGTCGGATACGCAGTATTTT. As protein: CSVRITSDTQYF.